Below, 24 T cell receptor beta chains from the same sample are listed, as sequenced in a study of blood T cell repertoires in COVID-19. Data came from immunoSEQ multiplex PCR; TCRdb stores just in-frame clones and leaves some out. The repertoire holds 60,000 to 90,000 clones, with 65% to 85% as singletons. Source material: peripheral blood. Receptor source: a man between 60 and 75 years old with active or convalescent COVID-19.

This rearrangement joins TRBV2 to TRBJ1-5; D call uncertain. With 5 bases removed from V and 9 bases from J, the gap between germline ends came to 11 bases. The CDR3 has 12 amino acids. CDR1 is SNHLY and CDR2 is FYNNEI in the germline V gene. This chain's CDR3 is CASSRTAGPQHF. CDR3 bases: TGTGCCAGCAGTCGAACCGCAGGGCCCCAGCATTTT.

The genes are TRBV24-1 and TRBJ2-1, with 7 bases that match TRBD2. The germline gives CDR1 KGHDR, CDR2 SFDVKD. J was trimmed by 5 bases and V by 5 bases; bases with no gene match: 5. CDR3 length: 14 amino acids. The CDR3 DNA follows: TGTGCCACCAGTGCTGGGGGAGGGGACAATGAGCAGTTCTTC. Protein product: CATSAGGGDNEQFF.

The chain uses TRBV11-2 and TRBJ1-3; TRBD1 aligns across 7 bases. The CDR3 is 15 amino acids. Germline V gene sequence: CDR1 SGHAT, CDR2 FQNNGV. After removal of 5 bases from V and 4 bases from J, the junction contained 8 bases not matched to a gene. For the CDR3, the DNA is TGTGCCAGCAGCGCGACGACAGGGTCGGGAAACACCATATATTTT. It is translated as CASSATTGSGNTIYF. Looking up the rest from reference TRBV11-2 and TRBJ1-3 gives the full variable domain: EAGVAQSPRYKIIEKRQSVAFWCNPISGHATLYWYQQILGQGPKLLIQFQNNGVVDDSQLPKDRFSAERLKGVDSTLKIQPAKLEDSAVYLCASSATTGSGNTIYFGEGSWLTVV.

The CDR3 reads CASSLQGGNSPLHF. DNA of the CDR3: TGCGCCAGCAGCTTGCAGGGAGGAAATTCACCCCTCCACTTT. The chain is built from TRBV5-1 and TRBJ1-6; D might be TRBD1 (5 bases). Germline V CDR1 and CDR2: SGHRS, YFSETQ. The length of the CDR3 is 14 residues. Trimming took off 1 base at V and 7 bases at J, with 9 bases between the two ends.

The chain uses TRBV4-2 and TRBJ1-1; D uncertain. The CDR3 is 14 amino acids. Between the trimmed V and J ends, which lost 0 bases and 1 base, there was a span of 6 bases. Germline CDR1 reads LGHNA; CDR2 reads YNFKEQ. The DNA of the CDR3 is TGTGCCAGCAGCCAAGAGGTCGGGAACACTGAAGCTTTCTTT. It encodes CASSQEVGNTEAFF.

The V gene is TRBV29-1, the J gene TRBJ2-1; 10 positions agree with TRBD2. Germline-derived CDR1 and CDR2 are SQVTM and ANQGSEA. V trimming: 4 bases; J trimming: 6 bases; junction bases outside the gene matches: 3. The CDR3 length is 13 residues. This CDR3 is CSVAASGGNEQFF. DNA of the CDR3: TGCAGCGTTGCGGCTAGCGGGGGCAATGAGCAGTTCTTC.

In this sample, this clone turned up a few times. V is TRBV3-1 (or the pseudogene TRBV3-2) and J is TRBJ2-5; TRBD2 agrees at 11 bases. The germline V gene has CDR1 LGHDT and CDR2 YNNKEL (reference sequence). V lost 3 bases, J lost 4 bases, and 7 bases stayed unmatched. This CDR3 has 16 residues. CDR3 coding DNA: TGTGCCAGCAGCCACAGTAGCGGGGGGGCCCGAGAGACCCAGTACTTC. The encoded protein is CASSHSSGGARETQYF.

Only a few counts were recorded for this clone. This rearrangement joins TRBV19 to TRBJ2-5, with D possibly matching TRBD1 (5 bases). CDR1 is LNHDA and CDR2 is SQIVND in the germline V gene (reference sequence). This CDR3 comprises 17 residues. The germline V and J ends were trimmed by 5 bases and 0 bases, with 19 bases remaining between them. The CDR3 protein is CASSLVGAGPDQETQYF. In DNA, the CDR3 is TGTGCCAGTAGTTTGGTAGGGGCAGGACCCGACCAAGAGACCCAGTACTTC.

V and J are TRBV6-5 and TRBJ2-2, with D maybe TRBD2 (5 bases). The CDR3 totals 11 residues. V was trimmed by 8 bases and J by 5 bases, leaving 6 bases between them. In germline, CDR1 is MNHEY, CDR2 SVGAGI. CDR3 coding DNA: TGTGCCAGCGGGGAGACCGGGGAGCTGTTTTTT. Amino acids: CASGETGELFF.

Only a few counts were recorded for this clone. This chain uses TRBV5-1 with TRBJ2-5; the match to TRBD2 covers 14 bases. The CDR3 extends over 16 amino acids. V shed 3 bases, J shed 4 bases, and the junction held 5 bases outside the gene matches. Germline V lookup: CDR1 SGHRS, CDR2 YFSETQ. The CDR3 here is CASSWAGTSGGETQYF. The CDR3 nucleotides read TGCGCCAGCAGCTGGGCCGGGACTAGCGGGGGAGAGACCCAGTACTTC.

The chain employs TRBV4-2 and TRBJ2-1, with TRBD1 matching 8 bases. J was trimmed by 6 bases and V by 1 base; bases with no gene match: 5. This CDR3 has 15 amino acids. Germline V CDR1 and CDR2: LGHNA, YNFKEQ. The CDR3 sequence: CASSQGTGGSNEQFF. The CDR3 DNA follows: TGTGCCAGCAGCCAAGGAACAGGGGGGTCCAATGAGCAGTTCTTC.

V gene TRBV19 combines with J gene TRBJ1-1; tentatively, D is TRBD1 (5 bases). Trimming pared 4 bases from V and 6 bases from J, leaving 12 bases between. Per the germline V gene, CDR1 is LNHDA and CDR2 is SQIVND (reference sequence). The CDR3 runs to 13 residues. CDR3 coding DNA: TGTGCCAGTAGTAATAAGGGGTCAGCTGAAGCTTTCTTT. Amino acid sequence: CASSNKGSAEAFF.

The chain employs TRBV5-1 and TRBJ2-5; 11 nucleotides line up with TRBD2. The germline V gene encodes CDR1 SGHRS and CDR2 YFSETQ. The CDR3 totals 18 residues. V shed 0 bases, J shed 2 bases, and the junction held 9 bases outside the gene matches. This CDR3 reads CASSLGLAGLPSQETQYF. The CDR3 nucleotides are TGCGCCAGCAGCTTGGGACTAGCGGGGTTACCTTCTCAAGAGACCCAGTACTTC.

The chain recombines TRBV19 with TRBJ1-3; tentative D call: TRBD1 (6 bases). This CDR3 has 16 amino acids. Per the germline V gene, CDR1 is LNHDA and CDR2 is SQIVND (reference sequence). V lost 5 bases and J lost 9, with 23 bases in between. The CDR3 region is CASSGSRGLRRTTIYF. In nucleotides, the CDR3 is TGTGCCAGTAGTGGTTCCAGGGGATTGCGTCGCACCACCATATATTTT.

In this sample, this clone turned up once. The chain carries TRBV30 and TRBJ1-1, with D hard to call. Germline CDR1 reads GTSNPN; CDR2 reads SVGIG (reference sequence). The CDR3 contains 17 residues. The V end was cut by 1 base, the J end by 1 base, with 19 bases between. In DNA form, the CDR3 reads TGTGCCTGGAGTGACGGCTCGGCGAGGGAGACGAACACTGAAGCTTTCTTT. It encodes CAWSDGSARETNTEAFF.

This clone is a singleton in its sample. The V gene is TRBV9, the J gene TRBJ2-3; 10 nucleotides match TRBD2. The trim removed 0 bases at V and 2 bases at J, leaving 3 bases unmatched. CDR1 and CDR2 from the germline V gene are SGDLS and YYNGEE. The CDR3 runs 16 residues. The CDR3 coding sequence is TGTGCCAGCAGCGTAGCACTAGCGGGGCACACAGATACGCAGTATTTT. It specifies CASSVALAGHTDTQYF.

This clone appeared many times. V gene TRBV10-3 combines with J gene TRBJ1-5; D possibly corresponds to TRBD1 (5 bases). Germline CDR1 ENHRY, CDR2 SYGVKD. V was clipped by 10 bases and J by 0 bases, with 16 bases between them. The CDR3 loop spans 15 amino acids. The CDR3 is CATGVGGDSNQPQHF. CDR3 in DNA: TGTGCCACTGGGGTGGGGGGAGATAGCAATCAGCCCCAGCATTTT.

This clone occurred once. The J gene is TRBJ1-5, the V gene TRBV24-1; TRBD1 matches at 8 bases. The CDR3 extends over 15 amino acids. Germline assignment: CDR1 KGHDR and CDR2 SFDVKD. V was clipped by 3 bases and J by 4 bases; unmatched bases: 4. CDR3 nucleotide sequence: TGTGCCACCAGTGATAGCACAGGGGGGAATCAGCCCCAGCATTTT. This gives the protein CATSDSTGGNQPQHF.

CDR3 loop: CASQYQVSNQPQHF. The DNA of the CDR3 is TGTGCCAGTCAGTACCAGGTTAGCAATCAGCCCCAGCATTTT. This sequence joins TRBV6-5 and TRBJ1-5; no definite D call. CDR3 length: 14 residues. Germline V gives CDR1 MNHEY, CDR2 SVGAGI. V lost 9 bases to trimming and J lost 0 bases, with 12 bases between them.

In this sample, this clone turned up once. The chain has TRBV6-5 and TRBJ2-5, with 12 bases that match TRBD2. The length of the CDR3 is 15 residues. Per germline, CDR1 MNHEY and CDR2 SVGAGI. V was pared by 6 bases and J by 2 bases, with 4 bases of the junction left unmatched. The CDR3 bases are TGTGCCAGCAGCCCCCTAGCGGGGGGGCAAGAGACCCAGTACTTC. Protein sequence: CASSPLAGGQETQYF.

The V call is TRBV6-4, the J call TRBJ2-3, with D hard to call. Germline V gene sequence: CDR1 MRHNA, CDR2 SNTAGT. Trimming removed 2 bases at V and 2 bases at J, with 11 bases between. This CDR3 spans 15 amino acids. Here the CDR3 reads CASSDGQSPTDTQYF. The CDR3 region has the DNA TGTGCCAGCAGTGACGGGCAGTCCCCCACAGATACGCAGTATTTT.

This sequence joins TRBV4-3 and TRBJ2-7; a possible D gene is TRBD1 (6 bases). Germline V gene lookup returns CDR1 LGHNA and CDR2 YSLEER. The CDR3 loop spans 16 amino acids. Between the trimmed V and J ends, which lost 4 bases and 3 bases, there was a span of 19 bases. In nucleotides, the CDR3 is TGCGCCAGCAGCCCAAGTTCGGTACAGGGATACTACGAGCAGTACTTC. This gives the protein CASSPSSVQGYYEQYF.

The chain couples TRBV10-3 to TRBJ1-1, with TRBD1 matching over 8 bases. The CDR3 runs 13 residues. Germline trimming cut 9 bases from V and 6 bases from J; bases unmatched to any gene: 9. Germline V CDR1 and CDR2: ENHRY, SYGVKD. The CDR3 sequence: CAISDRVTAEAFF. The CDR3 coding sequence is TGTGCCATTTCGGACAGGGTTACGGCTGAAGCTTTCTTT.

The genes are TRBV6-5 and TRBJ1-4; D unresolved. The germline CDR1 and CDR2 sequences are MNHEY and SVGAGI. V shed 2 bases and J shed 0 bases, with 4 bases lying between them. CDR3 length: 14 residues. The CDR3 region is CASSYLSTNEKLFF. CDR3 sequence (DNA): TGTGCCAGCAGTTACCTGTCAACTAATGAAAAACTGTTTTTT.